These 30 T cell receptor beta chains originate from one sample sequenced in a study of read filtering for tumor transcriptome and immune sequencing. This library used 300 to 500 ng RNA and molecular barcoded adaptors spanning alpha/delta and beta/gamma chains. One entry per CDR3 protein results from TCRdb running MiXCR on the reads. The sample lists 8,500 to 9,500 distinct CDR3 sequences, 16% occurring once. The material sequenced was a population of CD138-negative cells sorted from bone marrow. Every receptor here comes from a donor aged 40 or older with multiple myeloma.

Regarding this clonotype: A much larger clone is a single base away; this may be a read error. J is TRBJ2-2 and V is TRBV7-2; 11 bases are shared with TRBD2. The CDR3 has 17 residues. Germline CDR1 SGHTA, CDR2 FQGNSA. The DNA for the CDR3 is TGTGCCGGCAGCTTAGAACTAGCGGGGGCCTTCACCGGGGAGCTGTTTTTT. Protein: CAGSLELAGAFTGELFF.

This clonotype was counted many times. V usage is TRBV4-2 and J usage is TRBJ2-5; 8 positions match TRBD1. Germline assignment: CDR1 LGHNA and CDR2 YNFKEQ. The CDR3 totals 14 residues. Trimming at V came to 2 bases and at J to 6 bases, leaving 5 bases not matched to a gene. CDR3 amino acids: CASSQQGATKTQYF. The CDR3 DNA reads TGTGCCAGCAGCCAACAGGGGGCAACGAAGACCCAGTACTTC.

With regard to this clonotype: It differs at one base from a far larger clone, so likely a read error. A read error is likely, as this CDR3 ends without the conserved phenylalanine or tryptophan. V and J are TRBV6-6 and TRBJ2-1; possible D gene TRBD1, 5 bases. The CDR3 totals 13 residues. Germline V gives CDR1 MNHNY, CDR2 SVGAGI (reference sequence). V lost 3 bases and J 8 bases, leaving 11 bases between the germline ends. The CDR3: CASSYSGADEQFS. In DNA form, the CDR3 reads TGTGCCAGCAGTTATAGTGGGGCCGATGAGCAGTTCTCC.

This clonotype was seen at least ten times. This chain uses TRBV12-5 with TRBJ2-2, with D unresolved. V lost 5 bases, J lost 6 bases, and 10 bases lay in between. The CDR3 runs to 13 residues. CDR1 and CDR2 (germline): LGHNT, FRNRAP. The CDR3 spells CASGINWAGELFF. Here the CDR3 DNA reads TGTGCTAGTGGTATTAATTGGGCCGGGGAGCTGTTTTTT. Supplemented by reference TRBV12-5 and TRBJ2-2, the full variable domain reads DARVTQTPRHKVTEMGQEVTMRCQPILGHNTVFWYRQTMMQGLELLAYFRNRAPLDDSGMPKDRFSAEMPDATLATLKIQPSEPRDSAVYFCASGINWAGELFFGEGSRLTVL.

This clonotype occurred many times. The chain carries TRBV15 and TRBJ2-6; 7 bases are shared with TRBD2. V gave up 5 bases and J gave up 2 bases; unmatched junction bases: 3. Germline CDR1 and CDR2: LNHNV and YYDKDF (reference sequence). The CDR3 totals 15 residues. CDR3 amino acids: CATSLGGAGANVLTF. The CDR3 DNA reads as TGTGCCACCAGCCTTGGGGGGGCTGGGGCCAACGTCCTGACTTTC.

Turning to this clonotype: A far bigger clonotype differs at one base, so this is likely a read error. This sequence joins TRBV7-9 and TRBJ2-1; D not resolved. Looked up from germline, CDR1 is SEHNR and CDR2 is FQNEAQ (reference sequence). There are 12 residues in the CDR3. CDR3 loop: CACSLFGTEQFF. The DNA of the CDR3 is TGTGCCTGCAGCTTATTCGGCACTGAGCAGTTCTTC.

A few counts support this clonotype. The J gene is TRBJ2-2, the V gene TRBV18; D is unresolved. V gave up 0 bases and J gave up 5 bases, with 13 bases separating them. Germline loops: CDR1 KGHSH, CDR2 LQKENI. The CDR3 is 16 amino acids. The CDR3, as DNA: TGTGCCAGCTCACCACCATCTGCCTCGAGGACCGGGGAGCTGTTTTTT. Translating it yields CASSPPSASRTGELFF.

This clonotype was counted ten times or more. The chain links TRBV5-1 to TRBJ2-3, with TRBD2 matching over 10 bases. Trimming took 0 bases from V and 1 from J; bases not matched to a gene: 11. Germline CDR1 reads SGHRS; CDR2 reads YFSETQ. This CDR3 region has 19 residues. Written as DNA, the CDR3 is TGCGCCAGCAGCTTGGCCCGGAGCGGGGGGGCGTCAGGCACAGATACGCAGTATTTT. It encodes CASSLARSGGASGTDTQYF.

This clonotype qualifies as medium-sized. This chain uses TRBV20-1 with TRBJ2-1, with D possibly matching TRBD1 (5 bases). Germline assignment: CDR1 DFQATT and CDR2 SNEGSKA (reference sequence). The CDR3 has 14 residues. V lost 3 bases to trimming and J lost 5 bases, with 14 bases between them. CDR3 nucleotide sequence: TGCAGTGCTAGTGACTTGGGGCGCAACAATGAGCAGTTCTTC. It codes for CSASDLGRNNEQFF.

Relative to its sample, this clonotype is medium-sized (0.01 to 0.1%). The chain couples TRBV28 to TRBJ2-7; no definite D call. Trimming stripped 3 bases from V and 8 bases from J, with 14 bases between. This CDR3 has 13 amino acids. Germline loops: CDR1 MDHEN, CDR2 SYDVKM. The CDR3 region is CASSFTDPRQQYF. The CDR3, as DNA: TGTGCCAGCAGTTTTACGGACCCGAGGCAGCAGTACTTC.

This clonotype was recorded many times. The chain links TRBV28 to TRBJ2-5; TRBD1 matches 12 bases. Per the germline V gene, CDR1 is MDHEN and CDR2 is SYDVKM. The trim removed 6 bases at V and 4 bases at J, leaving 6 bases unmatched. The length of the CDR3 is 15 residues. CDR3 residues: CASRGQGASGETQYF. The CDR3 DNA is TGTGCCAGCAGGGGACAGGGGGCGAGCGGAGAGACCCAGTACTTC.

This clonotype came up once. This likely reflects a read error, since a far larger clone is one base away. V and J are TRBV6-5 and TRBJ2-5; D perhaps matches TRBD1 (6 bases). The CDR3 spans 14 residues. Trimming removed 5 bases at V and 1 base at J, with 11 bases between. CDR1 is MNHEY and CDR2 is SVGAGI in the germline V gene. Here the CDR3 DNA reads TGTGCCAGCAGTGTACAGGGACCCCAAGAGACCCAGTACTTC. This gives the protein CASSVQGPQETQYF.

This clonotype has a handful of counts. The CDR3 end shows no conserved phenylalanine or tryptophan, and so a read error is likely. Because the CDR3's place on the DNA is in doubt, the DNA is left out and the CDR3 is given as listed by TCRdb. This chain joins TRBV12-3 or TRBV12-4 and TRBJ2-1; the DNA was not compared with TRBD2, the D call given in the table. The CDR3 length is 15 residues, termini included. CDR3 amino acids: CASSLGLAGNNEQLY.

This clonotype was seen repeatedly, ten times or more. The V gene is TRBV7-9, the J gene TRBJ1-6, with TRBD1 identical over 7 bases. Germline loops: CDR1 SEHNR, CDR2 FQNEAQ (reference sequence). The ends lost 5 bases at V and 5 bases at J; junction bases unmatched: 9. The CDR3 totals 16 residues. CDR3 sequence reads: CASSRLRQGNNSPLHF. As DNA, the CDR3 is TGTGCCAGCAGCCGACTCCGACAGGGTAATAATTCACCCCTCCACTTT.

The table lists this clonotype with many counts. V gene TRBV7-8 combines with J gene TRBJ2-3; D is perhaps TRBD1 (6 bases). The CDR3 loop spans 14 amino acids. V lost 1 base and J lost 8, with 13 bases in between. Germline loops: CDR1 SGHVS, CDR2 FQNEAQ. In DNA form, the CDR3 reads TGTGCCAGCAGCTTAGAACAGGGCCGGTCTACGCAGTATTTT. It is translated as CASSLEQGRSTQYF.

This clonotype was seen ten or more times. The V gene is TRBV6-5, the J gene TRBJ2-3; 8 bases match TRBD1. The CDR3 length is 14 residues. V lost 5 bases, J lost 4 bases, and 5 bases stayed unmatched. Germline CDR1 reads MNHEY; CDR2 reads SVGAGI. CDR3 bases: TGTGCCAGCAGTGCAAACAGGGGGTCAGATACGCAGTATTTT. Its translation: CASSANRGSDTQYF.

This clonotype was seen a few times. The rearrangement links TRBV20-1 to TRBJ2-7, with D perhaps matching TRBD1 (6 bases). This CDR3 contains 12 residues. The V gene's germline CDR1 is DFQATT and CDR2 SNEGSKA (reference sequence). V was clipped by 7 bases and J by 3 bases, with 13 bases between them. The chain's CDR3 is CSVAGDGYEQYF. The CDR3 region has the DNA TGCAGTGTCGCAGGGGACGGCTACGAGCAGTACTTC.

This clonotype was detected ten times or more. V and J are TRBV6-5 and TRBJ2-3; 10 positions match TRBD2. Germline CDR1 and CDR2: MNHEY and SVGAGI. This CDR3 comprises 15 residues. Unmatched junction bases numbered 0, after V lost 3 bases and J lost 0 bases. CDR3 amino acids: CASSYSGGSTDTQYF. DNA of the CDR3: TGTGCCAGCAGTTATAGCGGGGGGAGCACAGATACGCAGTATTTT.

This clonotype occurred many times. The chain joins TRBV12-3 or TRBV12-4 to TRBJ2-1; 8 nucleotides line up with TRBD2. The CDR3 loop spans 17 amino acids. V was clipped by 0 bases and J by 3 bases; unmatched bases: 7. CDR3 protein: CASSLALRGAIYNEQFF. As DNA, the CDR3 is TGTGCCAGCAGTTTAGCTTTGCGGGGGGCTATCTACAATGAGCAGTTCTTC.

This clonotype has at least ten counts. The chain has TRBV6-5 and TRBJ2-4; TRBD2 aligns across 9 bases. The J segment lost 7 bases and the V segment lost 4 bases, leaving 8 bases of the junction unmatched. Germline loops: CDR1 MNHEY, CDR2 SVGAGI. This CDR3 region has 15 residues. The CDR3 sequence: CASSSPRSGGNIQYF. CDR3 coding DNA: TGTGCCAGCAGTTCGCCTAGGAGCGGGGGGAACATTCAGTACTTC.

This clonotype is medium-sized within its sample. CDR3 sequence: CASSTTGTRYNEQFF. The CDR3 nucleotides read TGTGCCAGCAGCACGACAGGGACGCGGTACAATGAGCAGTTCTTC. The genes are TRBV7-2 and TRBJ2-1; 7 nucleotides align to TRBD1. Per the germline V gene, CDR1 is SGHTA and CDR2 is FQGNSA. V shed 5 bases and J 4 bases; nucleotides not matched to a gene: 8. The CDR3 is made up of 15 amino acids.

This clonotype was counted at least ten times. The chain employs TRBV20-1 and TRBJ2-5, with 13 bases lining up with TRBD2. The germline V gene has CDR1 DFQATT and CDR2 SNEGSKA (reference sequence). The CDR3 is made up of 18 amino acids. The J segment lost 2 bases and the V segment lost 6 bases, leaving 15 bases of the junction unmatched. CDR3 sequence (DNA): TGCAGTGCCGGACCTTTCACTAGCGGGGGGGAGCTACAAGAGACCCAGTACTTC. This encodes CSAGPFTSGGELQETQYF.

To note about this clonotype: Just one base apart from a much larger clone, this may be a read error. The V call is TRBV5-1, the J call TRBJ2-1; 9 bases align to TRBD1. Germline V CDR1 and CDR2: SGHRS, YFSETQ. The CDR3 consists of 15 residues. In DNA, the CDR3 is TGCGCCAGCAGCTTGCAGGACAGGGGTCTCGATGAGCAGTCCTTC. It encodes CASSLQDRGLDEQSF.

As for this clonotype: Just one base apart from a much larger clone, this may be a read error. V is TRBV28 and J is TRBJ1-1; a possible D gene is TRBD1 (6 bases). From germline, CDR1 is MDHEN and CDR2 SYDVKM. This CDR3 is built from 15 residues. The CDR3 DNA sequence: TGTGCCAGCAGCTCGCCCGGAGGAGGGGGGACTGGAGCTTCCTTT. Residues: CASSSPGGGGTGASF.

In its sample, this clonotype ranks as medium-sized. The V gene is TRBV2, the J gene TRBJ2-7; TRBD1 matches 8 bases. Trimming cost V 4 bases and J 1 base; bases outside gene matches: 3. The V gene's germline CDR1 is SNHLY and CDR2 FYNNEI. The CDR3 totals 14 residues. CDR3 residues: CASSGQGRSYEQYF. In nucleotides, the CDR3 is TGTGCCAGCAGTGGACAGGGGCGATCCTACGAGCAGTACTTC.

Concerning this clonotype itself: Given a far larger clone just one base away, this is likely a sequencing read error. V and J are TRBV6-1 and TRBJ2-1; D might be TRBD1 (5 bases). The germline V gene encodes CDR1 MNHNS and CDR2 SASEGT. The CDR3 spans 13 residues. V was cut by 5 bases and J by 8 bases, with 13 bases left in between. CDR3 loop: CASSFSGADEQFF. The CDR3 DNA is TGTGCCAGCAGTTTTAGTGGGGCCGATGAGCAGTTCTTC.

This clonotype has ten or more counts. The chain joins TRBV20-1 to TRBJ2-7, with TRBD2 matching over 7 bases. Germline V gene sequence: CDR1 DFQATT, CDR2 SNEGSKA (reference sequence). The CDR3 totals 14 residues. V shed 0 bases, J shed 4 bases, and the junction held 6 bases outside the gene matches. The CDR3 nucleotides are TGCAGTGCTAGAGATATGGCTAGCGGTTACGAGCAGTACTTC. Translated: CSARDMASGYEQYF.

To note about this clonotype: A far larger clone is only one base removed, so a read error is likely. The gene calls are TRBV7-2 and TRBJ2-7, with 8 bases identical to TRBD1. Germline CDR1 SGHTA, CDR2 FQGNSA. The V segment lost 5 bases and the J segment 2 bases; nucleotides outside the gene matches: 8. The CDR3 has 15 residues. The CDR3 loop is CASSPWTGIPYEQYF. As DNA, the CDR3 is TGTGCCAGCAGCCCCTGGACAGGGATTCCCTACGAGCAGTACTTC. Filled out from reference TRBV7-2 and TRBJ2-7, the complete variable domain reads GAGVSQSPSNKVTEKGKDVELRCDPISGHTALYWYRQSLGQGLEFLIYFQGNSAPDKSGLPSDRFSAERTGGSVSTLTIQRTQQEDSAVYLCASSPWTGIPYEQYFGPGTRLTVT.

Of note for this clonotype: The conserved closing phenylalanine or tryptophan is absent in this CDR3, likely reflecting a read error. As DNA, the CDR3 is TGTGCCAGCAGTGGAATCGTCAATGAGCAGTTCTCC. It is translated as CASSGIVNEQFS. The chain uses TRBV12-3 or TRBV12-4 and TRBJ2-1; D not certain. The CDR3 length is 12 residues. Trimming took 5 bases from V and 6 from J, leaving 8 bases between them.

In the case of this clonotype: No conserved phenylalanine or tryptophan is present at the end of the CDR3, so a read error is the likely explanation. The J gene is TRBJ2-7, the V gene TRBV4-2, with D maybe TRBD1 (8 bases). The germline V gene encodes CDR1 LGHNA and CDR2 YNFKEQ. V was trimmed by 3 bases and J by 3 bases, leaving 18 bases between them. The length of the CDR3 is 16 residues. The CDR3 protein is CASSHGSGGGGYEQYL. The CDR3 region has the DNA TGTGCCAGCAGCCATGGATCAGGGGGCGGGGGCTACGAGCAGTACCTC.